This T cell receptor beta chain was obtained from a study of cytomegalovirus exposure and HLA in healthy donors. The study's findings and limits: In a later analysis, specific HLA alleles were associated with 15,000 or so TCR beta sequences at a 0.05 false discovery rate. According to an earlier analysis, most TCR beta V segments yielded productive rearrangements about 90% or about 30% of the time. Specificity of three CMV-associated chains for CMV antigens was verified in vitro.

Concerning this clone: What it binds is unknown.

13 Jbeta primers and 60 Vbeta primers were used for the PCR. This table comes from immunoSEQ multiplex PCR, and its TCRdb copy is limited to in-frame clones, with some not included. The data show fewer than 120,000 clones, approximately 80% seen once. The CDR3 extends over 15 amino acids. Germline lookup yields CDR1 LNHDA and CDR2 SQIVND (reference sequence). Germline trimming cut 2 bases from V and 8 bases from J; bases unmatched to any gene: 6. The sequencing sample was made of PBMCs. The rearrangement joins TRBV19 to TRBJ2-1; 10 bases are a match to TRBD2. This TCR derives from a man under 40 in good health and CMV-seropositive. The CDR3: CASSIKASGGYEQFF. CDR3 coding DNA: TGTGCCAGTAGTATAAAGGCTAGCGGGGGATATGAGCAGTTCTTC.